The clone carrying this T cell receptor (beta chain) was counted at least ten times. Its specificity is unknown. The CDR3 is 14 residues long. CDR1 SNHLY and CDR2 FYNNEI come from the germline V gene. J gave up 11 bases and V 6 bases, and 11 bases lay outside the gene matches. Study conclusions and caveats: Tumor memory CD4+ T cell TCR gene usage was found to cluster with blood and lymph node memory CD4+ cells and with lymph node naive CD4+ cells.

TCRdb reanalysed the 5' RACE reads using MiXCR and keeps one entry per CDR3 protein. Altogether fewer than 80,000 distinct CDR3 sequences are present, under 25% being singletons, with the ten largest covering 2.5% to 3%. Sample: memory CD4+ T cells sorted from a lymph node. Sample subset: memory CD4+ T cells, CD4+CD45RO+CD25-. This rearrangement joins TRBV2 to TRBJ1-2; 11 bases map to TRBD1. The TCR comes from a female donor with breast cancer. DNA of the CDR3: TGTGCCAGCAGAGGACAGGGGGCGGCTATGCGGTACACCTTC. Its protein is CASRGQGAAMRYTF.